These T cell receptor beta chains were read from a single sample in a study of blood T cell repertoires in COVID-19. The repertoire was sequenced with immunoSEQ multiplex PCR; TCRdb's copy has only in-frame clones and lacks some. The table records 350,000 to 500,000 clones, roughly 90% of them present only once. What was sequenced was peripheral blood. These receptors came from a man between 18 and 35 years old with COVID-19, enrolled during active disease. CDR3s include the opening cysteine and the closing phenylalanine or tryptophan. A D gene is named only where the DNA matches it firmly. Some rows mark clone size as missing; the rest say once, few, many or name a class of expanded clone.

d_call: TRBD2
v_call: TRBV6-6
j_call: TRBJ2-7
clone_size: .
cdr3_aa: CASSKLAGGGYEQYF
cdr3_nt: TGTGCCAGCAGTAAACTAGCGGGGGGAGGCTACGAGCAGTACTTC

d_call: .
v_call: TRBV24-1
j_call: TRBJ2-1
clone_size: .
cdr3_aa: CATSAETFNEQFF
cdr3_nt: TGTGCCACCAGTGCAGAGACTTTCAATGAGCAGTTCTTC

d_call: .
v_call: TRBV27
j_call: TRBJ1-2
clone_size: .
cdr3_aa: CASRSGTRASLGYTF
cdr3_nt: TGTGCCAGCAGGAGCGGGACCAGGGCCTCGTTAGGCTACACCTTC

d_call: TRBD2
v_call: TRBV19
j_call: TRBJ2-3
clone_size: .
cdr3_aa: CASSQAGGVGDTQYF
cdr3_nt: TGTGCCAGTTCTCAAGCGGGAGGGGTTGGCGATACGCAGTATTTT

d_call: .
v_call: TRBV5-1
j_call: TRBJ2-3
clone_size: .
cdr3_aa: CASSYQGDTQYF
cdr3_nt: TGCGCCAGCAGCTATCAGGGAGATACGCAGTATTTT

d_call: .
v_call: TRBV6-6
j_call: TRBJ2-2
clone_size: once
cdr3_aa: CASSPEAWAARAGELFF
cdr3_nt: TGTGCCAGCAGTCCTGAAGCGTGGGCCGCGCGGGCCGGGGAGCTGTTTTTT

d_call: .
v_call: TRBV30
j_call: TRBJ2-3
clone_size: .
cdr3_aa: CAWSPGSTDTQYF
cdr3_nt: TGTGCCTGGTCGCCCGGTAGCACAGATACGCAGTATTTT

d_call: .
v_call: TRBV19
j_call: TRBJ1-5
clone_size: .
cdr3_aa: CASRQHNQPQHF
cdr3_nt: TGTGCCAGCCGACAGCACAATCAGCCCCAGCATTTT

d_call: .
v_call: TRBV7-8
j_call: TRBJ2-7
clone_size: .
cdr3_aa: CASGRGPSYEQYF
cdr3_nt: TGTGCCAGCGGGCGGGGGCCGTCCTACGAGCAGTACTTC

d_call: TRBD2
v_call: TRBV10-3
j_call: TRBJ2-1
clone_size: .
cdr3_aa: CAISGTSGSSYNEQFF
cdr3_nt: TGTGCCATCAGCGGGACTAGCGGGAGCTCCTACAATGAGCAGTTCTTC

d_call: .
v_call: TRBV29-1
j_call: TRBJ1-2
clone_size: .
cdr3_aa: CSVVGSYGYTF
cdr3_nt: TGCAGCGTTGTCGGGAGCTATGGCTACACCTTC

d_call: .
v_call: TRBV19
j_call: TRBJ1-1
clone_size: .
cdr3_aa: CASSRGGNTEAFF
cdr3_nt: TGTGCCAGTAGTAGGGGGGGGAACACTGAAGCTTTCTTT

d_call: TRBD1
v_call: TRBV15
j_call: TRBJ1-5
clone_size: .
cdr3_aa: CATSRQGDQPQHF
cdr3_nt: TGTGCCACCAGCAGGCAGGGGGATCAGCCCCAGCATTTT

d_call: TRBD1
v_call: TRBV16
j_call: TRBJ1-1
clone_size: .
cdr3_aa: CASSRDSSEAFF
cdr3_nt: TGTGCCAGCAGCCGGGACAGCTCTGAAGCTTTCTTT

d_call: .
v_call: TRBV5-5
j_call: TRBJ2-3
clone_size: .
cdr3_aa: CASSLAQDTDTQYF
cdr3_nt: TGTGCCAGCAGCCTAGCCCAGGACACAGATACGCAGTATTTT

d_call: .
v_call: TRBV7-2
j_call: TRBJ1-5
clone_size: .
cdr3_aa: CASTPGEVRNQPQHF
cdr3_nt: TGTGCCAGCACTCCTGGGGAGGTACGCAATCAGCCCCAGCATTTT

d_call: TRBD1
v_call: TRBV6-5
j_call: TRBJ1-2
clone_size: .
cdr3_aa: CASSYETGRGYTF
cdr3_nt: TGTGCCAGCAGTTACGAGACAGGGCGTGGCTACACCTTC

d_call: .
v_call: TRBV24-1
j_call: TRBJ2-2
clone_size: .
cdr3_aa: CATSGQEDTGELFF
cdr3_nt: TGTGCCACCAGTGGGCAGGAAGACACCGGGGAGCTGTTTTTT

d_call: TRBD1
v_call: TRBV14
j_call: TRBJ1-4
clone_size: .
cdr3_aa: CASSTTGGTNEKLFF
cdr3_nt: TGTGCCAGCAGCACAACAGGGGGCACTAATGAAAAACTGTTTTTT

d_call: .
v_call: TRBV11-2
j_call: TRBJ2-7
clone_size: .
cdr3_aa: CASSPYGYEQYF
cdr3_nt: TGTGCCAGCAGCCCCTACGGCTACGAGCAGTACTTC

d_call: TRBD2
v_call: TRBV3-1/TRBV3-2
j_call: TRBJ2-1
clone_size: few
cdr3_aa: CASSQGLADYNEQFF
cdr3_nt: TGTGCCAGCAGCCAAGGGCTAGCGGACTACAATGAGCAGTTCTTC

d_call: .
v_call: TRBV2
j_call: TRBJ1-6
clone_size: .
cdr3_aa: CASIRGRNSPLHF
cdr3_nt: TGTGCCAGCATCCGGGGTAGGAATTCACCCCTCCACTTT

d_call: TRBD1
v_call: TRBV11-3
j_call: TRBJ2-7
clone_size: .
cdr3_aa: CASKTGQGTYEQYF
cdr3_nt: TGTGCCAGCAAGACGGGACAGGGCACCTACGAGCAGTACTTC

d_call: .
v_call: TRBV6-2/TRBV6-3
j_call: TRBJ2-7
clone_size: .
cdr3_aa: CASSYMALSYEQYF
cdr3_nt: TGTGCCAGCAGTTACATGGCCTTATCCTACGAGCAGTACTTC

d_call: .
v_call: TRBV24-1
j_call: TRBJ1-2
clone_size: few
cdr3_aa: CATSDSQPPNGYTF
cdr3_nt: TGTGCCACCAGTGACTCACAGCCCCCTAACGGCTACACCTTC

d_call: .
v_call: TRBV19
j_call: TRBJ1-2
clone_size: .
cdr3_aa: CASSIVSSRQHHNYGYTF
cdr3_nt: TGTGCCAGTAGTATAGTCTCGAGCCGACAGCATCATAACTATGGCTACACCTTC

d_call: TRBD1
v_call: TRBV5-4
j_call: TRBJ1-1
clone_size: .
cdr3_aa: CASSTQGRTEAFF
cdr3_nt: TGTGCCAGCAGTACACAGGGGCGAACTGAAGCTTTCTTT

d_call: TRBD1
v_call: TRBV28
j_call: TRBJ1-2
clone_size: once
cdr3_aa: CASSLSGTGNYGYTF
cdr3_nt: TGTGCCAGCAGTTTATCTGGGACAGGGAACTATGGCTACACCTTC

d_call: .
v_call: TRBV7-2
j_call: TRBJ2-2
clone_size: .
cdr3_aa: CASSLERTGRVTGELFF
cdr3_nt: TGTGCCAGCAGCTTGGAACGGACAGGGAGGGTCACCGGGGAGCTGTTTTTT

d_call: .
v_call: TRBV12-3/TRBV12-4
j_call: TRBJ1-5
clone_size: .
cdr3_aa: CATPPPSGKLQHF
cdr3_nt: TGTGCCACCCCTCCCCCAAGTGGTAAACTCCAGCATTTT

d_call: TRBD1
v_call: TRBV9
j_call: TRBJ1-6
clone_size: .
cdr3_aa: CASSATGRSPLHF
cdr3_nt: TGTGCCAGCAGCGCGACAGGGAGATCACCCCTCCACTTT

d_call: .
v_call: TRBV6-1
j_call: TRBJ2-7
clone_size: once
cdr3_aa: CASSEAWDTNEQYF
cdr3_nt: TGTGCCAGCAGTGAAGCCTGGGACACCAACGAGCAGTACTTC

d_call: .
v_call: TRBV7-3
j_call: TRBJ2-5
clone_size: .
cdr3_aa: CASSLTGRDETQYF
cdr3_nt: TGTGCCAGCAGCTTAACTGGGCGCGACGAGACCCAGTACTTC

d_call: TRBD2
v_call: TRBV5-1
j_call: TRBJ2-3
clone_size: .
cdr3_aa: CASSLDRGGGTDTQYF
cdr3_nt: TGCGCCAGCAGCTTGGACCGCGGGGGTGGCACAGATACGCAGTATTTT

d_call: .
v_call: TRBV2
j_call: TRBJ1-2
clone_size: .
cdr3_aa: CASRVTQRTNYGYTF
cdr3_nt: TGTGCCAGCAGGGTAACTCAGCGAACTAACTATGGCTACACCTTC

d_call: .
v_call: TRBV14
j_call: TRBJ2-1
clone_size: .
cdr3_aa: CASSPPGYTWEQFF
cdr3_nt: TGTGCCAGCAGCCCGCCCGGGTACACGTGGGAGCAGTTCTTC

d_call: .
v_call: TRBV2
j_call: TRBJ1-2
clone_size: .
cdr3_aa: CASRWAYGYTF
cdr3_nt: TGTGCCAGCAGGTGGGCATATGGCTACACCTTC

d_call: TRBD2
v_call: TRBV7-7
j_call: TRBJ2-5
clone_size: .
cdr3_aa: CASSPTPSGSFETQYF
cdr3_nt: TGTGCTAGCAGCCCCACCCCTAGCGGGAGTTTTGAGACCCAGTACTTC

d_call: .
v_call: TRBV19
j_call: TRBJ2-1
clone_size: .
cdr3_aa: CASSIGGLALSYNEQFF
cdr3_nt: TGTGCCAGTAGTATAGGTGGACTTGCTTTGTCCTACAATGAGCAGTTCTTC

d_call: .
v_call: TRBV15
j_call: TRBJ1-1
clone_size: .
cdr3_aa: CATSRDTVNTEAFF
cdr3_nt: TGTGCCACCAGCAGAGATACAGTGAACACTGAAGCTTTCTTT

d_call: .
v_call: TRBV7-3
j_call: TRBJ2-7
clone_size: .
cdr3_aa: CASSLVVTDEQYF
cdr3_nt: TGTGCCAGCAGCTTAGTCGTCACGGACGAGCAGTACTTC

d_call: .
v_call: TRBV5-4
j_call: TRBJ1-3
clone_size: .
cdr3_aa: CASSLTGSGNTIYF
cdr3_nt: TGTGCCAGCAGCTTGACAGGCTCTGGAAACACCATATATTTT

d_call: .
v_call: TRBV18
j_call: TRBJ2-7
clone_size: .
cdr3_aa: CASSQPTGEQYF
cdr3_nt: TGTGCCAGCTCACAACCGACAGGCGAGCAGTACTTC

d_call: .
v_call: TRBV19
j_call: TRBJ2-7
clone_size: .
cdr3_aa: CASSIAVRYEQYF
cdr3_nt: TGTGCCAGTAGTATAGCAGTGAGGTACGAGCAGTACTTC

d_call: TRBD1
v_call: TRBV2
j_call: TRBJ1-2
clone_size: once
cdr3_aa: CASSDPARGEGGYTF
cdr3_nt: TGTGCCAGCAGTGATCCTGCCAGGGGGGAAGGTGGCTACACCTTC

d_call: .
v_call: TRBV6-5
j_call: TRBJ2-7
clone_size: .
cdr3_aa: CASTWGHSYEQYF
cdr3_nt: TGTGCCAGCACCTGGGGACATTCCTACGAGCAGTACTTC

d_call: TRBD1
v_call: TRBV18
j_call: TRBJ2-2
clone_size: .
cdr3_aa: CASSPTGSSGELFF
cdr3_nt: TGTGCCAGCTCACCGACAGGGAGCTCCGGGGAGCTGTTTTTT

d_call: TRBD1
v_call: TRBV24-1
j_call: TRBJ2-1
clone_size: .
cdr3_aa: CATSGQGIEQFF
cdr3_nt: TGTGCCACCTCCGGACAGGGGATTGAGCAGTTCTTC